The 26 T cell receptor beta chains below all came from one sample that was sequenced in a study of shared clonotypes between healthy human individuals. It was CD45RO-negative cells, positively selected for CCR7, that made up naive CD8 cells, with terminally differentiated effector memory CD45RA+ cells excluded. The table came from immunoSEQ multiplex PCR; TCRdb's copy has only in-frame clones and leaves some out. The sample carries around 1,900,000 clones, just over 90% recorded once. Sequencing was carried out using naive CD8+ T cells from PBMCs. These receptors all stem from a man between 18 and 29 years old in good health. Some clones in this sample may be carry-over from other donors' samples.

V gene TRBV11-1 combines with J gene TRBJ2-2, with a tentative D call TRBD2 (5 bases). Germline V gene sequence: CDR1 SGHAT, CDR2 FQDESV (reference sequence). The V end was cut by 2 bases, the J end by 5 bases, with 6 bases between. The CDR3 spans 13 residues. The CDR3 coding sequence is TGTGCCAGCAGCTTACGGGGAACCGGGGAGCTGTTTTTT. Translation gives CASSLRGTGELFF.

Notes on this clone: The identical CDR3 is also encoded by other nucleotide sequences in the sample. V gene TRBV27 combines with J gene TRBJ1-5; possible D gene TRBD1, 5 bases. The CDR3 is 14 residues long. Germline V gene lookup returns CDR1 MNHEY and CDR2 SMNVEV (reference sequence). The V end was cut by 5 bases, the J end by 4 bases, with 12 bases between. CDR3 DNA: TGTGCCAGCAGTCCCCAGGGACTAAATCAGCCCCAGCATTTT. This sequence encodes CASSPQGLNQPQHF.

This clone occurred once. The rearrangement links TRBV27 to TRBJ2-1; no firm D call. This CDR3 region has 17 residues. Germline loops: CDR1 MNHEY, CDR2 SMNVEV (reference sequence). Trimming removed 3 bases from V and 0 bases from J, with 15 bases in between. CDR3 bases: TGTGCCAGCAGTTTGGCTTTTCGAGCGAGCTCCTACAATGAGCAGTTCTTC. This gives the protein CASSLAFRASSYNEQFF.

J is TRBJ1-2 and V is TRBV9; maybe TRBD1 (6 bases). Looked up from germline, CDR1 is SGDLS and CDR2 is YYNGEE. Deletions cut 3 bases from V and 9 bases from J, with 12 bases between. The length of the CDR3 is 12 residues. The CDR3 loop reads CASSADRFSYTF. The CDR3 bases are TGTGCCAGCAGCGCAGACAGGTTTAGCTACACCTTC.

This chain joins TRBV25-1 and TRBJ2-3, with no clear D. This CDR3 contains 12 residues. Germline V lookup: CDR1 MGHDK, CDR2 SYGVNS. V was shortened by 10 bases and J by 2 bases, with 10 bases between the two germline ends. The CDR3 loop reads CATYMDTDTQYF. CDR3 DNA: TGTGCCACCTACATGGACACAGATACGCAGTATTTT. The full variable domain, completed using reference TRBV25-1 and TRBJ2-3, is EADIYQTPRYLVIGTGKKITLECSQTMGHDKMYWYQQDPGMELHLIHYSYGVNSTEKGDLSSESTVSRIRTEHFPLTLESARPSHTSQYLCATYMDTDTQYFGPGTRLTVL.

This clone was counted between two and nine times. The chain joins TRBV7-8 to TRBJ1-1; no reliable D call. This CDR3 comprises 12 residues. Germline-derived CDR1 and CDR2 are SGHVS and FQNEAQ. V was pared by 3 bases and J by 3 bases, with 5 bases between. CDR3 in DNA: TGTGCCAGCAGCTTTGGGGACACTGAAGCTTTCTTT. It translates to CASSFGDTEAFF.

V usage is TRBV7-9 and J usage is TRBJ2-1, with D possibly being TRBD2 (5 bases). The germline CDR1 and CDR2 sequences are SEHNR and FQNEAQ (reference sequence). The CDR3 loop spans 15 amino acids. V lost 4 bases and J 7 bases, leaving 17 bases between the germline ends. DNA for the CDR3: TGTGCCAGCAGCTCTCCCGTAGCCCGAGGGAATGAGCAGTTCTTC. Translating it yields CASSSPVARGNEQFF. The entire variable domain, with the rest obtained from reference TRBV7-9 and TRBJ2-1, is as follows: DTGVSQNPRHKITKRGQNVTFRCDPISEHNRLYWYRQTLGQGPEFLTYFQNEAQLEKSRLLSDRFSAERPKGSFSTLEIQRTEQGDSAMYLCASSSPVARGNEQFFGPGTRLTVL.

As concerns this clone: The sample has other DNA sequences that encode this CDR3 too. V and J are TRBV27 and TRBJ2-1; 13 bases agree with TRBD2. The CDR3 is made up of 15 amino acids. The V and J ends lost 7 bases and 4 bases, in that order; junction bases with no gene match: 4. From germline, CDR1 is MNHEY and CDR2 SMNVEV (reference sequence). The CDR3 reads CASTAGLAGYNEQFF. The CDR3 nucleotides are TGTGCCAGCACTGCGGGACTAGCGGGATACAATGAGCAGTTCTTC.

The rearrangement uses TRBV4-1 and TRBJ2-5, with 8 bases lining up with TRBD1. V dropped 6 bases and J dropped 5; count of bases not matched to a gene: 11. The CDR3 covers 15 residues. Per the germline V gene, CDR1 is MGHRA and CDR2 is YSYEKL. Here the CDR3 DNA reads TGCGCCAGCAGGATTCGGACAGGGCCTCGGGAGACCCAGTACTTC. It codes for CASRIRTGPRETQYF.

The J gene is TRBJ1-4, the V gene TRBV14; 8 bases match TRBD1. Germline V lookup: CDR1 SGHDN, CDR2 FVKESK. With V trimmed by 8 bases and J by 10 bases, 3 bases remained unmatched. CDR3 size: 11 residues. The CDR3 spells CASGTGGKLFF. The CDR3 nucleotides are TGTGCCAGCGGCACAGGGGGAAAACTGTTTTTT.

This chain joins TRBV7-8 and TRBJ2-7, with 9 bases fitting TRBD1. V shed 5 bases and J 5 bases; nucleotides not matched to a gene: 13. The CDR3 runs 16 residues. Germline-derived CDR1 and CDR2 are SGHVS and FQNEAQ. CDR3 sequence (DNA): TGTGCCAGCAGCGTCCCGGGACAGGGTGATCCCCACGAGCAGTACTTC. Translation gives CASSVPGQGDPHEQYF.

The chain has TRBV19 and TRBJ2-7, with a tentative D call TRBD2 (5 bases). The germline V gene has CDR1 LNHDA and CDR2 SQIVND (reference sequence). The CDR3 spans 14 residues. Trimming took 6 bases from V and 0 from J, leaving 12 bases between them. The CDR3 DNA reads TGTGCCAGTAGCTGGACTCCCGACTCCTACGAGCAGTACTTC. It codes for CASSWTPDSYEQYF.

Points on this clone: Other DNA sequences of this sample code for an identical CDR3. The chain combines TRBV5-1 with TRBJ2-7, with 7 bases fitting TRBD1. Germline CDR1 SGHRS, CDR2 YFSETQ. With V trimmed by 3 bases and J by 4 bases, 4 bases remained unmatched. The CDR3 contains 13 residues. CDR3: CASSSGTAYEQYF. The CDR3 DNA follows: TGCGCCAGCAGCTCCGGGACAGCTTACGAGCAGTACTTC.

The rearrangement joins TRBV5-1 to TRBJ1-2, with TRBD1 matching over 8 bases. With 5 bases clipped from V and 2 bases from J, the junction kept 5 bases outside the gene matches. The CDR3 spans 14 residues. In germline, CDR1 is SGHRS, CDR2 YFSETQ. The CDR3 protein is CASSGTGINYGYTF. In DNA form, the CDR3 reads TGCGCCAGCAGTGGGACAGGCATAAACTATGGCTACACCTTC.

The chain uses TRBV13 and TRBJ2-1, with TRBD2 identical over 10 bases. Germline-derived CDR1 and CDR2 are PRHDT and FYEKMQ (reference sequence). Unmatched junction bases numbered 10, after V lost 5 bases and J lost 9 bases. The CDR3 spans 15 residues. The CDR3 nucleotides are TGTGCCAGCAGCCCAGCGGGAGGGTCCCCCCTTGAGCAGTTCTTC. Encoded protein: CASSPAGGSPLEQFF.

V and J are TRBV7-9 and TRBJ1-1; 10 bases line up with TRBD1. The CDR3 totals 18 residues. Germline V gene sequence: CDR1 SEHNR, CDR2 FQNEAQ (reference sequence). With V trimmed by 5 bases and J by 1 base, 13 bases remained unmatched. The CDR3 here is CASSPVGGTGVSNTEAFF. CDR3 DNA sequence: TGTGCCAGCAGCCCTGTGGGTGGGACAGGGGTTTCGAACACTGAAGCTTTCTTT.

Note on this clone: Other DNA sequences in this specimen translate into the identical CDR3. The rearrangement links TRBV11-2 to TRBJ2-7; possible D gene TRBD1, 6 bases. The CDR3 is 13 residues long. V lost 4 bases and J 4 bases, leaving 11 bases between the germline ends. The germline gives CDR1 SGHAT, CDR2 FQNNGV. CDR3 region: CASSWDISYEQYF. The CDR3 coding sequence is TGTGCCAGCAGCTGGGACATCTCTTACGAGCAGTACTTC.

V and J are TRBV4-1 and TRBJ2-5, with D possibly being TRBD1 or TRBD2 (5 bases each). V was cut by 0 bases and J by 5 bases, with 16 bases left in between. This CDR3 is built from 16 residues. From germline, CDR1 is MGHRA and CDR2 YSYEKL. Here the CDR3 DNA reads TGCGCCAGCAGCCAAGAAGAGGGGATAGAGGGGGAGACCCAGTACTTC. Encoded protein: CASSQEEGIEGETQYF.

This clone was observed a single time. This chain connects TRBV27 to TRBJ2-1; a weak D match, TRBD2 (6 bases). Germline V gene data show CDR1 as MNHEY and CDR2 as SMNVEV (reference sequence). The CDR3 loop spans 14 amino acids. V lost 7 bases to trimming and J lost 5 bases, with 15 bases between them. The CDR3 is CASNIIGSNNEQFF. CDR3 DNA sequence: TGTGCCAGCAACATAATCGGGAGTAACAATGAGCAGTTCTTC.

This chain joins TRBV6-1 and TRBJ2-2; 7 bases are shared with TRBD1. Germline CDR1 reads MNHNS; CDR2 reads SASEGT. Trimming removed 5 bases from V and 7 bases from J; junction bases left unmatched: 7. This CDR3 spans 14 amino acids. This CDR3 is CASSSDRAYGELFF. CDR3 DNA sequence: TGTGCCAGCAGTTCCGACAGGGCATACGGGGAGCTGTTTTTT.

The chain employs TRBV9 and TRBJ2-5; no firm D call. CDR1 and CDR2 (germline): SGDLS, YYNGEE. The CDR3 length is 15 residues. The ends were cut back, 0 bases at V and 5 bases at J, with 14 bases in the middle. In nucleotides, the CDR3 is TGTGCCAGCAGCGTAGGTTCTCAAACCGGGGAGACCCAGTACTTC. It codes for CASSVGSQTGETQYF. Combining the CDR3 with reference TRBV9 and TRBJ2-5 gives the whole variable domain DSGVTQTPKHLITATGQRVTLRCSPRSGDLSVYWYQQSLDQGLQFLIQYYNGEERAKGNILERFSAQQFPDLHSELNLSSLELGDSALYFCASSVGSQTGETQYFGPGTRLLVL.

CDR3 region: CASSARAGAGNEQFF. CDR3 DNA sequence: TGTGCCAGCAGCGCCCGAGCGGGAGCAGGTAATGAGCAGTTCTTC. V and J are TRBV7-9 and TRBJ2-1; 8 bases align to TRBD2. Germline assignment: CDR1 SEHNR and CDR2 FQNEAQ (reference sequence). There are 15 residues in the CDR3. Trimming at V came to 5 bases and at J to 7 bases, leaving 10 bases not matched to a gene.

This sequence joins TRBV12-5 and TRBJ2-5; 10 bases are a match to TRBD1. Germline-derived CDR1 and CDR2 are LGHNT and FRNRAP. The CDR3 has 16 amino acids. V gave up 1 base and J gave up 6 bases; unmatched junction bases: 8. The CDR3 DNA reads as TGTGCTAGTGGTTTGGGCCCGGGGACAGGGGAACAGACCCAGTACTTC. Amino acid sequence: CASGLGPGTGEQTQYF.

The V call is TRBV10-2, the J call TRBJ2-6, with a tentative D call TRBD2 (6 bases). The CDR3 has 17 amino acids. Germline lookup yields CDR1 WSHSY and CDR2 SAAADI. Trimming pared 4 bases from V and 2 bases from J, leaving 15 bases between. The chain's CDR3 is CASSGGDPSAGANVLTF. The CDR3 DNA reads TGCGCCAGCAGTGGCGGGGATCCTAGTGCTGGGGCCAACGTCCTGACTTTC.

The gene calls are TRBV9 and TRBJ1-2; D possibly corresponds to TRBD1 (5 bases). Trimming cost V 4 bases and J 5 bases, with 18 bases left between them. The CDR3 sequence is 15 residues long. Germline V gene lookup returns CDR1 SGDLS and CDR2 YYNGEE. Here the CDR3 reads CASSIRPQGEYGYTF. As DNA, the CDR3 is TGTGCCAGCAGCATCAGACCCCAGGGCGAGTATGGCTACACCTTC.

CDR3 sequence: CASSLTISDSDTQYF. CDR3 DNA: TGTGCCAGCAGCTTAACCATTTCGGACTCCGATACGCAGTATTTT. This chain connects TRBV7-3 to TRBJ2-3; tentative D call: TRBD2 (5 bases). The CDR3 consists of 15 residues. From germline, CDR1 is SGHTA and CDR2 FQGTGA. The germline V and J ends were trimmed by 0 bases and 6 bases, with 13 bases remaining between them.